This T cell receptor beta chain was sequenced during a study of T cell changes during pregnancy in multiple sclerosis. The CDR3 runs 14 residues. The V gene end was trimmed by 3 bases and the J gene end by 0 bases; junction bases not matched to a gene: 1. Germline V lookup: CDR1 KGHSH, CDR2 LQKENI. With regard to this clone: The same CDR3 is also encoded by other DNA sequences in this sample.

Clones were read by immunoSEQ multiplex PCR, and TCRdb kept only the in-frame ones, dropping some. The sample lists around 71,000 clones, approximately 92% occurring once. This material consisted of peripheral blood, taken in the third trimester of pregnancy. The receptor's source is a female donor with multiple sclerosis, enrolled in a pregnancy study. V and J are TRBV18 and TRBJ1-1, with 7 bases aligning to TRBD1. The CDR3 bases are TGTGCCAGCTCACCCCAGGGGGTGAACACTGAAGCTTTCTTT. Amino acids: CASSPQGVNTEAFF.